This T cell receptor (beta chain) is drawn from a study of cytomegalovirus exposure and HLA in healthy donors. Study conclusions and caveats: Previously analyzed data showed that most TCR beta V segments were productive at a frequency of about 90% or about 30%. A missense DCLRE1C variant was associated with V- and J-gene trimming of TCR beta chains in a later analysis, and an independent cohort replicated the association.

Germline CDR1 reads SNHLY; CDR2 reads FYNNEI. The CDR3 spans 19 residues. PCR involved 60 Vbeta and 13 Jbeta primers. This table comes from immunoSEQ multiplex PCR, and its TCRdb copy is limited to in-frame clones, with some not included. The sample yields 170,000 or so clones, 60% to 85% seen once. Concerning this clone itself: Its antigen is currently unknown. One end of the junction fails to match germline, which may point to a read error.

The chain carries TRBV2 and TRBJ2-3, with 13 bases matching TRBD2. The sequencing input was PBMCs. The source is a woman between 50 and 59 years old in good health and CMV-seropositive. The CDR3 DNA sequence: TGTGCCAGCAGAGAAGGGGGACTAGCGGGGAGGTCAGGCACAGATACGCAGTATTTT. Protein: CASREGGLAGRSGTDTQYF.